The following is a T cell receptor (beta chain) sequence with its context. The antigen this receptor binds is unknown. No base quality information exists; no much larger clone differs at one position. An Illumina MiSeq was used to sequence the TCRbeta libraries, yielding an average of approximately 40,000 productive templates per sample. TCRbeta CDR3 libraries were generated with the immunoSEQ assay using multiplex PCR amplification. Turning to the authors' computational methods: Repertoire diversity was computed as previously defined, with values near 0 indicating extremely monoclonal samples. TCRdb mirrors the immuneACCESS table, restricted to in-frame sequences. Some clones are absent from its copies; in checked studies, under half trace to an unresolved V gene, and the reason for the others is unknown. From that table come the V and J calls and clone size; the DNA was used to work out D and trimming. The table for this sample lists around 5,400 clones; about 50% of them were counted only once. About 53% of the sample is taken by the ten largest.

DNA was extracted from blood mononuclear cells, with the same DNA used for both TCR and STAT3 sequencing. This sample is part of a study of STAT3 mutations in large granular lymphocyte leukemia (dated by TCRdb to about 2019). Study-level background: In roughly half of the longitudinally sequenced T-LGLL patients, canonical activating STAT3 mutations were detected. As controls within the study, two patients with natural killer LGL leukemia were also sequenced longitudinally. Over half of the T-LGLL patients were given one or more immunosuppressive therapy regimens, and approximately 44% of those treated had a hematologic response. Patients with T-cell large granular lymphocyte leukemia underwent serial deep sequencing of TCRbeta CDR3 and STAT3 to reconstruct clonal hierarchy and dynamics. From an initial cohort of around 200 LGL patients, under 20 representative T-LGLL cases were picked for longitudinal TCRbeta and STAT3 sequencing. Each patient was sequenced at an average of around 4 time points, ranging from 2 to 8 samplings.

Here is what the overall study found, with its caveats: Dominant TCR clone burden was found to exceed STAT3 mutant burden in several patients, suggesting that STAT3 mutation arose secondarily within a pre-expanded clone. Because no samples were available when a clone first appeared, clonal expansion had to be inferred from samplings taken at other points. TCR clonotype switching after therapy was seen in about 35% of the 18 patients, with all newly emerging clones being STAT3 wild type. All T-LGLL patients had at least one immunodominant TCRbeta clonotype, and roughly half had multiple immunodominant subclonotypes. Because codominant clonotypes persisted in some patients, a small but highly pathogenic clone may have been missed. Linking therapy response to changes in TCR clonal burden was complicated by variable intervals between samplings and by differing treatment regimens.

The sequenced material came from peripheral blood mononuclear cells. The TCR originated in an older woman with T-cell large granular lymphocyte leukemia. Some clones in this sample may be carry-over from other donors' samples. The age is the age at diagnosis.

The nucleotides read TGTGCCTGGAGTGTAAAGGCGAGTGGCTACACCTTC. Protein translation: CAWSVKASGYTF. Recombination linked TRBV30 to TRBJ1-2; the D segment cannot be called with confidence. Cut back by 0 bases and 7 bases, the V and J ends lie 9 bases apart. In the germline V gene (reference sequence), CDR1 corresponds to GTSNPN and CDR2 to SVGIG. Including the terminal cysteine and phenylalanine, the CDR3 comprises 12 residues. The read is trimmed to its CDR3 DNA, 36 bases read in frame from base 1.